The text below deals with one T cell receptor beta chain. The CDR3 is 18 residues long. Germline V gene data show CDR1 as SGHTA and CDR2 as FQGTGA. J was trimmed by 0 bases and V by 4 bases; bases with no gene match: 6. The data derive from a study of blood T cell repertoires in COVID-19. The table came from immunoSEQ multiplex PCR; TCRdb's copy has only in-frame clones and leaves some out. The repertoire holds under 80,000 clones, with over 60% as singletons. The chain uses TRBV7-3 and TRBJ2-6, with 10 bases identical to TRBD1. The TCR comes from a man aged 55-75 years with COVID-19, enrolled during active disease. Sequenced: peripheral blood. CDR3 coding DNA: TGTGCCAGCAGCTCCGGGGACAGGGGAATCTCTGGGGCCAACGTCCTGACTTTC. It is translated as CASSSGDRGISGANVLTF.